This is a list of T cell receptor beta chains from one sample in a study of blood T cell repertoires in COVID-19. Clones were read by immunoSEQ multiplex PCR, and TCRdb kept only the in-frame ones, dropping some. This table has fewer than 110,000 clones, roughly 87% appearing once. The sample taken for sequencing was peripheral blood. The receptors shown here come from a human donor in a cohort sampled during active COVID-19. CDR3s include the opening cysteine and the closing phenylalanine or tryptophan. A D gene is named only where the DNA matches it firmly. Size is stated for part of the rows, as once, few or many counts, or as a class when the clone is expanded.

>TRBJ2-1|TRBV20-1|11|-|-
CSASPGDEQFF
TGCAGTGCTAGTCCCGGGGATGAGCAGTTCTTC
>TRBJ1-4|TRBV7-8|16|-|TRBD1
CASSPGQGLTYEKLFF
TGTGCCAGCAGCCCGGGACAGGGGTTGACTTATGAAAAACTGTTTTTT
>TRBJ1-5|TRBV3-1/TRBV3-2|14|once|-
CASSLSRMSQPQHF
TGTGCCAGCAGCCTATCTAGGATGAGTCAGCCCCAGCATTTT
>TRBJ1-1|TRBV2|12|-|TRBD1
CASSDLGDSLFF
TGTGCCAGCAGTGACTTGGGGGACAGTTTATTCTTT
>TRBJ2-3|TRBV11-2|15|-|TRBD2
CASSRSGRITDTQYF
TGTGCCAGCAGCCGAAGCGGGAGAATCACAGATACGCAGTATTTT
>TRBJ2-7|TRBV3-1/TRBV3-2|17|-|TRBD2
CASSQGTAAAGGYEQYF
TGTGCCAGCAGCCAGGGGACTGCTGCAGCGGGAGGCTACGAGCAGTACTTC
>TRBJ1-2|TRBV4-2|16|-|-
CASSQAHDSPVNGYTF
TGTGCCAGCAGCCAAGCCCACGACAGCCCCGTCAATGGCTACACCTTC
>TRBJ2-7|TRBV5-1|14|-|-
CASSPIDSSYEQYF
TGCGCCAGCAGCCCTATTGACAGCTCCTACGAGCAGTACTTC
>TRBJ2-7|TRBV10-3|14|-|TRBD2
CAISGTSGSYEQYF
TGTGCCATCAGTGGGACTAGCGGCTCCTACGAGCAGTACTTC
>TRBJ1-5|TRBV19|13|few|-
CASSITDRQPQHF
TGTGCCAGTAGTATCACAGACAGACAGCCCCAGCATTTT
>TRBJ1-3|TRBV5-6|14|-|-
CASSLVDTGNTIYF
TGTGCCAGCAGCTTGGTGGACACTGGAAACACCATATATTTT
>TRBJ2-1|TRBV27|14|-|-
CASSLQGSFVAEFF
TGTGCCAGCAGTTTACAGGGTTCGTTTGTGGCTGAGTTCTTC
>TRBJ2-7|TRBV28|14|-|TRBD2
CASSLSGGPYEQYF
TGTGCCAGCAGTTTAAGCGGGGGGCCCTACGAGCAGTACTTC
>TRBJ1-3|TRBV3-1/TRBV3-2|12|few|-
CASSLQGNTIYF
TGTGCCAGCAGCCTCCAGGGAAACACCATATATTTT
>TRBJ2-3|TRBV25-1|15|-|TRBD1
CASSDYRGPGDTQYF
TGTGCCAGCAGTGATTACAGGGGGCCTGGAGATACGCAGTATTTT
>TRBJ2-3|TRBV9|15|-|-
CASSVDLLATGTQYF
TGTGCCAGCAGCGTAGATCTCCTGGCGACGGGTACGCAGTATTTT
>TRBJ1-1|TRBV6-5|15|-|-
CASSYSRQTNTEAFF
TGTGCCAGCAGTTACTCCCGACAGACTAACACTGAAGCTTTCTTT
>TRBJ1-3|TRBV4-1|15|-|TRBD1
CASSQFVQGANTIYF
TGCGCCAGCAGCCAATTTGTACAGGGGGCGAACACCATATATTTT
>TRBJ2-1|TRBV19|16|-|TRBD2
CASSIDLAGVRNEQFF
TGTGCCAGTAGTATAGATCTTGCGGGAGTTAGGAATGAGCAGTTCTTC